This TCR beta chain was documented in a study of cytomegalovirus exposure and HLA in healthy donors. PCR was performed using 60 Vbeta and 13 Jbeta primers. Only in-frame clones appear in the TCRdb table, and some are missing; sequencing was by immunoSEQ multiplex PCR. The table includes under 250,000 clones, over 80% detected once. Remarks on this clone: Antigen unknown.

With V trimmed by 3 bases and J by 2 bases, 4 bases remained unmatched. Germline V gene data show CDR1 as SEHNR and CDR2 as FQNEAQ (reference sequence). The CDR3 is 14 amino acids. Overall study results and limits: Later analysis associated a missense DCLRE1C variant with TCR beta V- and J-gene trimming. A later analysis showed HLA-associated TCR beta chains outstripping equally common others in clonal expansion.

This sequence was found in a boy aged 2-9 years in good health and CMV-seronegative. The V call is TRBV7-9, the J call TRBJ2-7; 7 bases agree with TRBD1. Sequencing was performed on PBMCs. This CDR3 is CASSLGTAPYEQYF. DNA for the CDR3: TGTGCCAGCAGCTTGGGGACAGCTCCCTACGAGCAGTACTTC.